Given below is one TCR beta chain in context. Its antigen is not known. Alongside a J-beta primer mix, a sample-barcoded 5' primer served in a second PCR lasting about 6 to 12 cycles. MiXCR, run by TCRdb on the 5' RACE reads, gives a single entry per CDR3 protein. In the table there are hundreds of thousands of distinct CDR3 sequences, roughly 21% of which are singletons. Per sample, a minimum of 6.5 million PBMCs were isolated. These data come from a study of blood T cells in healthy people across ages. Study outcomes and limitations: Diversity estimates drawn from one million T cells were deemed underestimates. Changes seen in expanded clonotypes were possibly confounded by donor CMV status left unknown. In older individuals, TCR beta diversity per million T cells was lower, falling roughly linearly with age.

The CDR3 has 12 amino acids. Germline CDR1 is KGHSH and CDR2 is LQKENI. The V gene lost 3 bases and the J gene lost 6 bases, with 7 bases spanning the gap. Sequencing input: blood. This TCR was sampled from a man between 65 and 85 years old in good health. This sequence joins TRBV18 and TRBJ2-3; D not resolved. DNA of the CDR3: TGTGCCAGCTCACCGTTACCGGATACGCAGTATTTT. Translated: CASSPLPDTQYF.